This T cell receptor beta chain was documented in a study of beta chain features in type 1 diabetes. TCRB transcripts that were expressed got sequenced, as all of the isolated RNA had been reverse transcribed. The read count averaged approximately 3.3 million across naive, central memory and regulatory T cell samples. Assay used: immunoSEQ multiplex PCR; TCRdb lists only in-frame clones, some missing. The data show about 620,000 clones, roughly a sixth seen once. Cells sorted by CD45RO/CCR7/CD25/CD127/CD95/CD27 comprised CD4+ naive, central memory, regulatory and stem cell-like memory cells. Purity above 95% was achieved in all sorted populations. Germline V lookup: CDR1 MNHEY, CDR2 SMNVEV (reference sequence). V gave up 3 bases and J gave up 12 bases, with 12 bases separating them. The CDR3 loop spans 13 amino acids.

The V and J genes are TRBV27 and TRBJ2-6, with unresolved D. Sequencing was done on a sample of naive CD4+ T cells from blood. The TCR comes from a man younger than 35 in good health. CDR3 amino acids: CASSFLARAVLTF. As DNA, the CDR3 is TGTGCCAGCAGTTTTCTGGCTCGGGCCGTCCTGACTTTC.